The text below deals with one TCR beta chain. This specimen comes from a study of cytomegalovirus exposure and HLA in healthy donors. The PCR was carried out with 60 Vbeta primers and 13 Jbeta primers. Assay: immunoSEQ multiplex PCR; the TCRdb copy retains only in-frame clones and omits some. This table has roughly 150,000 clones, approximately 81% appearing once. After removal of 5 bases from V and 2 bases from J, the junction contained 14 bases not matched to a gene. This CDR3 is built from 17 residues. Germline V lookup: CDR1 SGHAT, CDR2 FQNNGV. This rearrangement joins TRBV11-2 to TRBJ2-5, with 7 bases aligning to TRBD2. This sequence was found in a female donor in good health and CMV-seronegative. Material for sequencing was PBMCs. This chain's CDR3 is CASSPRAPPSGQETQYF. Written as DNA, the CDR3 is TGTGCCAGCAGCCCTAGAGCCCCTCCTAGCGGTCAAGAGACCCAGTACTTC.